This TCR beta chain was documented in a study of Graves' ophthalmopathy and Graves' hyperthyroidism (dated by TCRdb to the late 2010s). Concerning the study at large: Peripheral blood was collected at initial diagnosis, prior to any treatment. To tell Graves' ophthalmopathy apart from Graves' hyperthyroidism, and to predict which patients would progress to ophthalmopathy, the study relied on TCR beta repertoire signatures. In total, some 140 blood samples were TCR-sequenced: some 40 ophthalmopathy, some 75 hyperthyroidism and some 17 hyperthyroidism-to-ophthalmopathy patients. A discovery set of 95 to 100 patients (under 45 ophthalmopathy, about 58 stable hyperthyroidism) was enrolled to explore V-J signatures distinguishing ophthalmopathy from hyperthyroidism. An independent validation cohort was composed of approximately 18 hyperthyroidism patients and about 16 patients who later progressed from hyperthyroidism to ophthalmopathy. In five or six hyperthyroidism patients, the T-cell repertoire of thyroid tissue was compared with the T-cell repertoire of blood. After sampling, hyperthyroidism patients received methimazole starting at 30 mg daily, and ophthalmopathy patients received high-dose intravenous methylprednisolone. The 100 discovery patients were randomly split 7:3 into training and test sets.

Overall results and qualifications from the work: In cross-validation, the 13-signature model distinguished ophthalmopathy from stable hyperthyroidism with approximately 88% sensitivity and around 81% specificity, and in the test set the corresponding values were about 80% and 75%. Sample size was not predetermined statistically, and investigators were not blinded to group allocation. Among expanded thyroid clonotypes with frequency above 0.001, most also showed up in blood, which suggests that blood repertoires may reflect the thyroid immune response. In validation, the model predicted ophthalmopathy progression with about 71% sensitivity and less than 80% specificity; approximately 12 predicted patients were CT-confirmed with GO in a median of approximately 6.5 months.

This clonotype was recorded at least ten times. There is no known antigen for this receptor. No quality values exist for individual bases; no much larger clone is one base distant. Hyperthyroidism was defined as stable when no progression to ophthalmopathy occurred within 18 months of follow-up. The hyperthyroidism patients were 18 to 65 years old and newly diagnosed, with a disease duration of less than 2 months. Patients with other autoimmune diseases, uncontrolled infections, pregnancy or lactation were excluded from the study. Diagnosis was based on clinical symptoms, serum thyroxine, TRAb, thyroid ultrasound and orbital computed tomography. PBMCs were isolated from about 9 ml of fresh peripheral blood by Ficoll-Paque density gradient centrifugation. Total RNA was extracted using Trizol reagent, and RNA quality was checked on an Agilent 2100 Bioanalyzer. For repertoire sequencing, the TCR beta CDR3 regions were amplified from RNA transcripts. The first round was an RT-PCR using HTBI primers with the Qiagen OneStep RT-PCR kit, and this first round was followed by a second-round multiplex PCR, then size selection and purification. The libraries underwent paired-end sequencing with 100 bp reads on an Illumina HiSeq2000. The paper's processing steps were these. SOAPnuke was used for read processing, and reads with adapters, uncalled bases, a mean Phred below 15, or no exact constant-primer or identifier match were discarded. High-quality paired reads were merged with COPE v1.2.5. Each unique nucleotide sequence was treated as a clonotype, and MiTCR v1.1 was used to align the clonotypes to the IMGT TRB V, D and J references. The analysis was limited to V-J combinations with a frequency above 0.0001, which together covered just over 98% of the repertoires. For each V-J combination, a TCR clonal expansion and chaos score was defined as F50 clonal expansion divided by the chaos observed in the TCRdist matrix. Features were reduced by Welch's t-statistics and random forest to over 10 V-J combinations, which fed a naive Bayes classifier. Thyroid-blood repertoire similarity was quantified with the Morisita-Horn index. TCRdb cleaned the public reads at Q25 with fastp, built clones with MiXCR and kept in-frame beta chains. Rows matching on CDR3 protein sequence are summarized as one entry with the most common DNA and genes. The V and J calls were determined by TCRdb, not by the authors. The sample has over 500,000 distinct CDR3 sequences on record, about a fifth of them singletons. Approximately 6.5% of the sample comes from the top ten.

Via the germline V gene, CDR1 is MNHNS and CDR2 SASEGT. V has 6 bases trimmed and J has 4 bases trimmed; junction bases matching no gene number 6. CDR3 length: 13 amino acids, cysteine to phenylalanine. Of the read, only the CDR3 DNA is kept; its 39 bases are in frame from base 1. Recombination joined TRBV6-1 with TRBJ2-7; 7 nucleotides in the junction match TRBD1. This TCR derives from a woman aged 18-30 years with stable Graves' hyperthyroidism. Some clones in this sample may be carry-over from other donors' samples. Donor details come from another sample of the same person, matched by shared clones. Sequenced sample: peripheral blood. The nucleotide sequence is TGTGCCAGCAGCCGGGACAGCGAATACGAGCAGTACTTC. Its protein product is CASSRDSEYEQYF.